The rows below give T cell receptor beta chains drawn from one sample of a study of cytomegalovirus exposure and HLA in healthy donors. TCRdb keeps only in-frame clones here, not all; method: immunoSEQ multiplex PCR. The sample has roughly 250,000 clones, 84% seen once. Sequencing was done on a sample of PBMCs. The receptors were sampled from a woman aged 40 to 49 in good health and CMV-seropositive. Both conserved end residues are part of each CDR3. A D gene is named only where the DNA matches it firmly. Clone size is shown for a subset of rows, as once, few, many or a class of expanded clone.

D gene,clone size,V gene,J gene,CDR3 protein,CDR3 DNA
-,-,TRBV11-2,TRBJ2-7,CASTLPGQYYEQYF,TGTGCCAGCACCTTACCGGGACAATATTACGAGCAGTACTTC
TRBD1,-,TRBV7-2,TRBJ1-3,CASSARDRVLSGNTIYF,TGTGCCAGCAGCGCCCGGGACAGGGTTCTCTCTGGAAACACCATATATTTT
TRBD2,-,TRBV29-1,TRBJ2-7,CSVGTKEDSGSSYEQYF,TGCAGCGTTGGAACGAAAGAGGATAGCGGGAGCTCCTACGAGCAGTACTTC
-,-,TRBV7-8,TRBJ2-6,CASSSQASGANGLTF,TGTGCCAGCAGCTCACAGGCCTCTGGGGCCAACGGCCTGACTTTC
-,-,TRBV6-6,TRBJ2-2,CASGAGRNTGELFF,TGTGCCAGCGGTGCGGGCCGGAACACCGGGGAGCTGTTTTTT
-,-,TRBV28,TRBJ1-2,CASSFRTSYGYTF,TGTGCCAGCAGTTTCCGGACTAGCTATGGCTACACCTTC
TRBD1,-,TRBV5-1,TRBJ1-6,CASSLGTGVNSPLHF,TGCGCCAGCAGCTTGGGGACAGGAGTTAATTCACCCCTCCACTTT
-,-,TRBV6-5,TRBJ2-7,CASSYSHLGTYEQYF,TGTGCCAGCAGTTACTCACACCTAGGAACCTACGAGCAGTACTTC
-,-,TRBV18,TRBJ1-4,CASSPPNGDKLFF,TGTGCCAGCTCACCACCGAACGGGGATAAACTGTTTTTT
-,-,TRBV10-2,TRBJ2-1,CASSEGRLNEQFF,TGCGCCAGCAGTGAGGGCAGACTCAATGAGCAGTTCTTC
-,-,TRBV6-5,TRBJ1-1,CASSARLGGNTEAFF,TGTGCCAGCAGTGCGAGGCTCGGAGGGAACACTGAAGCTTTCTTT
TRBD2,-,TRBV28,TRBJ2-2,CASSLTGGNTGELFF,TGTGCCAGCAGTTTAACGGGAGGGAACACCGGGGAGCTGTTTTTT
-,-,TRBV28,TRBJ2-3,CASSLEAGRTDTQYF,TGTGCCAGCAGTTTAGAGGCGGGTCGCACAGATACGCAGTATTTT
TRBD2,-,TRBV25-1,TRBJ2-1,CASSELRSSGDNEQFF,TGTGCCAGCAGTGAATTAAGGTCTAGCGGAGACAATGAGCAGTTCTTC
TRBD1,-,TRBV10-3,TRBJ2-7,CAIREGTAAYEQYF,TGTGCCATCAGGGAAGGGACAGCCGCCTACGAGCAGTACTTC
TRBD2,-,TRBV4-1,TRBJ2-5,CASSQGLAGQWETQYF,TGCGCCAGCAGCCAGGGGCTAGCGGGACAATGGGAGACCCAGTACTTC
TRBD1,-,TRBV18,TRBJ1-1,CASSPPAGGSTEAFF,TGTGCCAGCTCACCACCGGCAGGGGGCAGCACTGAAGCTTTCTTT
TRBD1,-,TRBV6-1,TRBJ1-6,CASRESDRAHSPLHF,TGTGCCAGCAGGGAATCCGACAGGGCTCATTCACCCCTCCACTTT
-,once,TRBV10-3,TRBJ1-2,CAISSTVGVGHAYGYTF,TGTGCCATCAGTTCCACAGTAGGAGTGGGGCACGCCTATGGCTACACCTTC
-,-,TRBV7-2,TRBJ2-7,CASSLAAASYEQYF,TGTGCCAGCAGCTTAGCCGCGGCCTCCTACGAGCAGTACTTC
TRBD2,-,TRBV5-5,TRBJ2-2,CASSFGTSPGELFF,TGTGCCAGCAGCTTCGGGACTAGTCCCGGGGAGCTGTTTTTT
-,-,TRBV27,TRBJ2-2,CASTRYNPEATGELFF,TGTGCCAGCACCCGTTATAACCCGGAGGCCACCGGGGAGCTGTTTTTT
-,-,TRBV30,TRBJ2-3,CAWSVPTGNRDTQYF,TGTGCCTGGAGTGTCCCGACGGGTAACCGAGATACGCAGTATTTT
-,-,TRBV30,TRBJ1-1,CAWSRTPNTEAFF,TGTGCCTGGAGTAGGACACCCAACACTGAAGCTTTCTTT
-,-,TRBV2,TRBJ1-2,CASRTQGFGPNYGYTF,TGTGCCAGCAGGACCCAGGGGTTCGGTCCTAACTATGGCTACACCTTC
TRBD1,-,TRBV7-2,TRBJ2-7,CASKQGAIYEQYF,TGTGCCAGCAAACAGGGGGCGATCTACGAGCAGTACTTC
TRBD2,-,TRBV30,TRBJ2-3,CAWGIAGASTDTQYF,TGTGCCTGGGGGATAGCGGGAGCCTCCACAGATACGCAGTATTTT
TRBD1,-,TRBV19,TRBJ1-5,CASSPISGTGASGNQPQHF,TGTGCCAGTAGTCCGATCTCCGGGACAGGGGCTTCGGGCAATCAGCCCCAGCATTTT
-,-,TRBV7-8,TRBJ2-7,CASSLGASFSYEQYF,TGTGCCAGCAGCCTAGGGGCTAGCTTCTCCTACGAGCAGTACTTC